The following is a T cell receptor (beta chain) sequence with its context. The germline V gene has CDR1 SGHDN and CDR2 FVKESK. V lost 4 bases to trimming and J lost 2 bases; unmatched junction nucleotides: 4. CDR3 length equals 14 residues. The sample originates from a study of blood T cell repertoires in COVID-19. About the study: COVID-19 samples from acute and convalescent phases originated in the United States, Italy and Spain. T cells, B-cell-depleted T cells, or PBMCs provided the cDNA or gDNA that served as material.

All enrollees were about 18 to 89 years old and from about two dozen US areas. The method was immunoSEQ multiplex PCR; TCRdb's version includes in-frame clones alone and lacks a portion of them. The table has approximately 230,000 clones, about nine tenths seen once. This clonotype originated in a man in his forties who had recovered from COVID-19. The chain has TRBV14 and TRBJ2-7; 8 bases align to TRBD1. The sequenced material came from PBMCs or T cells enriched from blood (not recorded which). The CDR3 bases are TGTGCCAGCAGCCTTGGACAGGGCACCTACGAGCAGTACTTC. Translating gives CASSLGQGTYEQYF.